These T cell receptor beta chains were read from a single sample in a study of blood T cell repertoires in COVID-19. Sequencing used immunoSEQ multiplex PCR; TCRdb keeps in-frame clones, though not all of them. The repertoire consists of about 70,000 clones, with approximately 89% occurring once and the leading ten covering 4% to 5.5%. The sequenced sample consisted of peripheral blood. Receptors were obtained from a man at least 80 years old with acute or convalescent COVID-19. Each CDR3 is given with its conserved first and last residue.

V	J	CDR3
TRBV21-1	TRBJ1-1	CASTLRNLLAINTEAFF
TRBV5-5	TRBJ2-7	CASSLDRSYEQYF
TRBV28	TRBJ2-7	CASRGTGGLYEQYF
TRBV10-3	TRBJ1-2	CAIRAGQGTNYGYTF
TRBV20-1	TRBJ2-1	CSAGRGGQFF
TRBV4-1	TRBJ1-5	CASSYQTGQIGQPQHF
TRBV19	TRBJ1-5	CASRLTGLNQPQHF
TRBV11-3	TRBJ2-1	CASSLTSGSYNEQFF
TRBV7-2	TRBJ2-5	CASSLLAGGPWETQYF
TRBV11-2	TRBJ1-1	CASSLLFEAFF
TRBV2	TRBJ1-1	CAGDRASEEAFF
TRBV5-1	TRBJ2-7	CASSLLTGISSYEQYF
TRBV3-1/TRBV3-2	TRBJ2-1	CASSPSRTSVTLSSYNEQFF
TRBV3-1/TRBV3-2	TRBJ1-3	CASSQGKTGAGNTIYF
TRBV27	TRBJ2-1	CASSPIRTSGGNEQFF
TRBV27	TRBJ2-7	CASRSWGTAYEQYF
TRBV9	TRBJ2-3	CASSQLTGSDPTSTDTQYF
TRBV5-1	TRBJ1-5	CASSLGQGGSSNQPQHF
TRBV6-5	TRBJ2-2	CASSSSALVAGELFF
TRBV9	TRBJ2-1	CASSGHSGVGPWYNEQFF
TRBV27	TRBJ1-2	CASSRSRVDYGYTF
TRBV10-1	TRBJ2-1	CASSEGGLADNEQFF
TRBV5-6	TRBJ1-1	CASSRSRGEAFF
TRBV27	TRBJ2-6	CASSFSAGGVSGANVLTF
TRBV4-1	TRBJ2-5	CASSQDPQQETQYF
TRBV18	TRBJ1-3	CAGHQSNGNTIYF
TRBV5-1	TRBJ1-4	CASSLLAGATNEKLFF
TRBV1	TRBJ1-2	CTSVNRTGAPFSYGYTF
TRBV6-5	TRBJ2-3	CASSPGHSTDTQYF
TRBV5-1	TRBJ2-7	CASSPWTSGRVSDEQYF
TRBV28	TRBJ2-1	CASSLESSGRGAYNEQFF
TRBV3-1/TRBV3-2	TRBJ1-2	CASRDNGYTF
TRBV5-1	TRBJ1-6	CASSWEGQGNGSPLHF
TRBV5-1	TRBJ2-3	CASSFGPGDTQYF
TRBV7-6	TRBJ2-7	CASSFSGQIYEQYF
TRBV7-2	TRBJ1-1	CASSFNRGRGAFF
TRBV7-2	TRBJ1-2	CASSLAMSSGGYGYTF
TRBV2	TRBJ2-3	CASIPGLVTDTQYF
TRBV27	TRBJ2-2	CASSLSGTINTGELFF
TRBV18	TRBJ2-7	CASSHRDRGSYEQYF
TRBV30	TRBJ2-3	CAWSQGGGRSTDTQYF
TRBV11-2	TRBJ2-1	CASSLGDREFYEQFF
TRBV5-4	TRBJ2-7	CASSLGPTSDEQYF
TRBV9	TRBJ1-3	CASKGGSRGNTIYF
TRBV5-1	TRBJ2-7	CASSLFTWVDREAYEQYF
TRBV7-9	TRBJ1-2	CASSPVEEYYGYTF
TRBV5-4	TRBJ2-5	CASSSSGNQETQYF
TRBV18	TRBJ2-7	CASSPPGQGGYEQYF
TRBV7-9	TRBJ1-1	CASRRQGTNTEAFF
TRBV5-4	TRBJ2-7	CASSFLGGDEQYF
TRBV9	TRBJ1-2	CASSGEIKGAGGFPNYGYTF
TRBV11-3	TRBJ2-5	CASSLGSLETQYF